This T cell receptor (beta chain) was retrieved from a study of early T cells in non-severe SARS-CoV-2 infection. TCRdb passed the 5' RACE reads through MiXCR, listing each CDR3 protein once. The table shows 80,000 to 100,000 distinct CDR3 sequences, with more than 9.5% occurring only once. This clonotype has only a few counts. This CDR3 spans 13 amino acids. Germline-derived CDR1 and CDR2 are DFQATT and SNEGSKA (reference sequence). The ends were cut back, 3 bases at V and 5 bases at J, with 13 bases in the middle. The sample here was whole blood, taken at baseline. This rearrangement joins TRBV20-1 to TRBJ2-5; D is tentatively TRBD1 or TRBD2 (6 bases each). The receptor was derived from an adult who was a healthcare worker with PCR-confirmed SARS-CoV-2 infection or an uninfected control (not recorded which). As DNA, the CDR3 is TGCAGTGCTAGTTTTGGGGGGCGGGAGACCCAGTACTTC. It specifies CSASFGGRETQYF.